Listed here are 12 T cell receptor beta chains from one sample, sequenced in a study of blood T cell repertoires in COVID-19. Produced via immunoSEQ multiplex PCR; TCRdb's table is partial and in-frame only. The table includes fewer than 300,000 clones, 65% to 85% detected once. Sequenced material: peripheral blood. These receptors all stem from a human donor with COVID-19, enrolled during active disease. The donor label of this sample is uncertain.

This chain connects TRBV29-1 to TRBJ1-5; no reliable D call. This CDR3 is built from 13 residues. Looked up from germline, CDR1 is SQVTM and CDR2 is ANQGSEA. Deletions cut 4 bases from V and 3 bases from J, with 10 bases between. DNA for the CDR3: TGCAGCGTTGGGTCAGGCCTCAATCAGCCCCAGCATTTT. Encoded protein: CSVGSGLNQPQHF.

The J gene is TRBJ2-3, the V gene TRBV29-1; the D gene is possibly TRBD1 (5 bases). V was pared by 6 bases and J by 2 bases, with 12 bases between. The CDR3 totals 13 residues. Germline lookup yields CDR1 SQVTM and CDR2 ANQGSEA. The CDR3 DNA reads TGCAGCGTATGGGGCTACTTCACAGATACGCAGTATTTT. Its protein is CSVWGYFTDTQYF.

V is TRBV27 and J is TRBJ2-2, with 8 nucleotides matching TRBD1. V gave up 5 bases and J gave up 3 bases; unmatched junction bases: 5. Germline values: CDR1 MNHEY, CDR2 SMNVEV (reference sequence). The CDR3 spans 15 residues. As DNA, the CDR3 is TGTGCCAGCAGTCTAATGACAGGGGACACCGGGGAGCTGTTTTTT. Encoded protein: CASSLMTGDTGELFF.

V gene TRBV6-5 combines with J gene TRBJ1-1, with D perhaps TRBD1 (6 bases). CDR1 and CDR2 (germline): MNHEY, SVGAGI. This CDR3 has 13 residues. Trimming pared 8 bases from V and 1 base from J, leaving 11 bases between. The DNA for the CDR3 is TGTGCCAGCTCGGGGGGCTGGAACACTGAAGCTTTCTTT. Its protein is CASSGGWNTEAFF.

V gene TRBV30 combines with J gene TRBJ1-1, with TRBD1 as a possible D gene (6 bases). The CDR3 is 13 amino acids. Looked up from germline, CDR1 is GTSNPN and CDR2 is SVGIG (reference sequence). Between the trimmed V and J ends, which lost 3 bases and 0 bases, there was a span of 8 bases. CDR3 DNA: TGTGCCTGGAGCAGACAGGTGAACACTGAAGCTTTCTTT. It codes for CAWSRQVNTEAFF.

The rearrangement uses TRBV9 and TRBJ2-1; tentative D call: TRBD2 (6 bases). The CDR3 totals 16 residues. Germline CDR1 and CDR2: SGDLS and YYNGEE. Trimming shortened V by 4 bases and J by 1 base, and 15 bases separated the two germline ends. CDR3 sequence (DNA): TGTGCCAGCAGCCCACGGGAGAGACCTTCCTACAATGAGCAGTTCTTC. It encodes CASSPRERPSYNEQFF.

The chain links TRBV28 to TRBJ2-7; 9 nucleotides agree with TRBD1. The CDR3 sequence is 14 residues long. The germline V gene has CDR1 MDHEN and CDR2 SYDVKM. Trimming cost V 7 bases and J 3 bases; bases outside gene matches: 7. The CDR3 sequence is CASTYPGQGYEQYF. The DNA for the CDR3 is TGTGCCAGCACCTATCCGGGACAGGGCTACGAGCAGTACTTC. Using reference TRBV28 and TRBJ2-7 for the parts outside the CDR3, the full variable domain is DVKVTQSSRYLVKRTGEKVFLECVQDMDHENMFWYRQDPGLGLRLIYFSYDVKMKEKGDIPEGYSVSREKKERFSLILESASTNQTSMYLCASTYPGQGYEQYFGPGTRLTVT.

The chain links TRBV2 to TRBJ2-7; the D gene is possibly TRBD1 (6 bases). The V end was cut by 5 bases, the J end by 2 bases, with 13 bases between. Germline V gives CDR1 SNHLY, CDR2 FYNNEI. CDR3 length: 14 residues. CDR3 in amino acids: CASSPGTFTYEQYF. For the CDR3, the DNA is TGTGCCAGCAGTCCCGGGACATTCACCTACGAGCAGTACTTC.

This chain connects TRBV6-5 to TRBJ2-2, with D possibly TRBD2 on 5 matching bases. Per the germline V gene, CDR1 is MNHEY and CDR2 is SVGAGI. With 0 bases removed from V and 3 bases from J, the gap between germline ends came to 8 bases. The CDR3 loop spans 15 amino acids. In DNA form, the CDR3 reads TGTGCCAGCAGTTACTCGGGGAGCTACACCGGGGAGCTGTTTTTT. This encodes CASSYSGSYTGELFF.

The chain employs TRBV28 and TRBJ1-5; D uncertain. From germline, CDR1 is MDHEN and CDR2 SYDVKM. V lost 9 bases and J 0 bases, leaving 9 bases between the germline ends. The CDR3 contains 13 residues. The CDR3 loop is CASTVFSNQPQHF. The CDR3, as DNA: TGTGCCAGTACAGTATTTAGCAATCAGCCCCAGCATTTT.

This CDR3 reads CAISRTGGNEQYF. The CDR3 DNA reads TGTGCCATCTCGCGGACAGGGGGCAACGAGCAGTACTTC. The chain has TRBV6-5 and TRBJ2-7; 11 nucleotides line up with TRBD1. Germline V gives CDR1 MNHEY, CDR2 SVGAGI. V dropped 10 bases and J dropped 5; count of bases not matched to a gene: 7. CDR3 length: 13 residues.

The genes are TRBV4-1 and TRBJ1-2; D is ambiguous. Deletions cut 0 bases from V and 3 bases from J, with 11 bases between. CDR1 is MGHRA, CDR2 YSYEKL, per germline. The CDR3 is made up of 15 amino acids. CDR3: CASSQEEGVYYGYTF. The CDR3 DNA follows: TGCGCCAGCAGCCAAGAAGAGGGAGTCTACTATGGCTACACCTTC.